The T cell receptor beta chain under discussion was sequenced for a study of identifying expanded T cells in peripheral blood. General observations from the study: Approximately two-week clone count variance significantly increased as total template count grew. Technical replicates showed around 1.3 changed clones; roughly two weeks about 16.4; four weeks 19.

During the collection period, no donor immune events like infections were recorded. On this clone itself: Its antigen remains unidentified.

Profiled with immunoSEQ multiplex PCR; TCRdb holds only in-frame clones, not every one. The table records fewer than 80,000 clones, about four fifths of them present only once. CDR3 length: 15 amino acids. Germline lookup yields CDR1 SQVTM and CDR2 ANQGSEA. Trimming cost V 6 bases and J 1 base; bases outside gene matches: 7. Sequences were obtained from blood. The J gene is TRBJ1-1, the V gene TRBV29-1, with 11 positions matching TRBD1. This TCR was sampled from a person aged 18 to 75 in good health. The CDR3 here is CSVVPGTGGNTEAFF. CDR3 coding DNA: TGCAGCGTGGTCCCCGGGACAGGGGGGAACACTGAAGCTTTCTTT.